This is a list of T cell receptor beta chains from one sample in a study of cytotoxic CD8 clonotypes in ibrutinib-treated CLL. The data were produced by immunoSEQ multiplex PCR, yet TCRdb's version contains in-frame clones alone and is incomplete. Of approximately 340,000 clones in the sample, 67% are singletons; the top ten hold roughly 6.3%. This sample comprised PBMCs, obtained after 36 months of ibrutinib treatment. Receptors were obtained from a human donor with chronic lymphocytic leukemia. CDR3s include the opening cysteine and the closing phenylalanine or tryptophan. The D gene is left open where the match is weak. Clone size is not always given. Where it is, it says once, few, many or a class for expanded clones.

NA	TRBJ1-1	few	TRBV5-1	TGCGCCAGCAGCTTCCGGCGCGGGCCCATGAACACTGAAGCTTTCTTT	CASSFRRGPMNTEAFF
NA	TRBJ2-2	once	TRBV18	TGTGCCAGCTCACCACGCCAGGTACCCACCGGGGAGCTGTTTTTT	CASSPRQVPTGELFF
NA	TRBJ2-7	NA	TRBV9	TGTGCCAGCAGCCTTGCGGGGCCCCCCTTCCACGAGCAGTACTTC	CASSLAGPPFHEQYF
NA	TRBJ2-3	NA	TRBV28	TGTGCCAGCAGTACGGGACTGGAGATCGCAGACGGCACAGATACGCAGTATTTT	CASSTGLEIADGTDTQYF
NA	TRBJ2-7	few	TRBV2	TGTGCCAGCAGGGGGGGTCCCTACGAGCAGTACTTC	CASRGGPYEQYF
TRBD2	TRBJ2-3	NA	TRBV6-5	TGTGCCAGCAGTTACCCGAGCGGGGACGGTGGTACGCAGTATTTT	CASSYPSGDGGTQYF
NA	TRBJ1-2	NA	TRBV6-1	TGTGCCAGCAGTGTTGGGGCACGGTATGGCTACACCTTC	CASSVGARYGYTF
NA	TRBJ2-7	NA	TRBV29-1	TGCAGCGTTGTAGGAACCCCCGGGACAAAATCCTACGAGCAGTACTTC	CSVVGTPGTKSYEQYF
TRBD1	TRBJ2-7	NA	TRBV27	TGTGCCAGCAGTACCCTCACAGGGGAGTCGACCTACGAGCAGTACTTC	CASSTLTGESTYEQYF
NA	TRBJ2-3	NA	TRBV7-3	TGTGCCAGCAGCTTAAGTCAAGGGCGGCAGTATTTT	CASSLSQGRQYF
NA	TRBJ1-2	few	TRBV7-9	TGTGCCAGCAGCCGAGCGAAACAGTTGGGCTACACCTTC	CASSRAKQLGYTF
NA	TRBJ2-5	NA	TRBV19	TGTGCCAGTAGCGCGGGCTGGGTCAGACAAGAGACCCAGTACTTC	CASSAGWVRQETQYF
TRBD2	TRBJ2-7	NA	TRBV7-9	TGTGCCAGCAGCTTCGGACTAGCGGGGCCCTACGAGCAGTACTTC	CASSFGLAGPYEQYF
NA	TRBJ2-5	NA	TRBV7-3	TGTGCCAGCAGTCACGATGGCCCCCAGTACTTC	CASSHDGPQYF
NA	TRBJ1-2	NA	TRBV10-3	TGTGCCATCAGTGCACATAGCCCCTATGGCTACACCTTC	CAISAHSPYGYTF
NA	TRBJ2-7	few	TRBV25-1	TGTGCCAGCAGGAAGTCGGCAGGGGATTTGCAGTACTTC	CASRKSAGDLQYF
NA	TRBJ1-1	NA	TRBV7-3	TGTGCCAGCAGCCCCTCTTCTAGGAACACTGAAGCTTTCTTT	CASSPSSRNTEAFF
NA	TRBJ1-1	NA	TRBV5-1	TGCGCCAGCAGGTATAATCGCCAGAACACTGAAGCTTTCTTT	CASRYNRQNTEAFF
NA	TRBJ1-1	NA	TRBV5-1	TGCGCCAGCAGCTTGGAGGCGCGAACTGAAGCTTTCTTT	CASSLEARTEAFF
NA	TRBJ2-7	NA	TRBV7-2	TGTGCCAGCAGCTCGGGGAGGCTTATTGGGCAGTACTTC	CASSSGRLIGQYF
NA	TRBJ1-2	NA	TRBV6-1	TGTGCCAGCAGTGAAGGACAGGGCTACACCTTC	CASSEGQGYTF
NA	TRBJ1-3	NA	TRBV6-5	TGTGCCAGCAGTTACTCGACCGGGATGGCAGGAAACACCATATATTTT	CASSYSTGMAGNTIYF
NA	TRBJ2-7	NA	TRBV18	TGTGCCAGCTCACCAGGACGATTTGGCGAGCAGTACTTC	CASSPGRFGEQYF
TRBD1	TRBJ1-2	NA	TRBV5-1	TGCGCCAGCAGCGCCAGAGGACAGGCAGCTAACTATGGCTACACCTTC	CASSARGQAANYGYTF
TRBD2	TRBJ2-3	NA	TRBV5-6	TGTGCCAGCAGCCCGTTGATTAGCGGGAGAGGAGATACGCAGTATTTT	CASSPLISGRGDTQYF
NA	TRBJ2-5	NA	TRBV9	TGTGCCAGCAGCGTAGCAGGGACTCCTCAAGAGACCCAGTACTTC	CASSVAGTPQETQYF
TRBD1	TRBJ1-3	once	TRBV5-1	TGCGCCAGCAGCTTGTACAGGGGTAGTGGAAACACCATATATTTT	CASSLYRGSGNTIYF
NA	TRBJ1-2	NA	TRBV28	TGTGCCAGCAGTTTGGTGCAGAACTATGGCTACACCTTC	CASSLVQNYGYTF
NA	TRBJ2-1	once	TRBV10-2	TGCGCCAGCTCGAAGGGAGTAAATGAGCAGTTCTTC	CASSKGVNEQFF
TRBD1	TRBJ2-3	NA	TRBV7-2	TGTGCCAGCAGCCTTTGGACAGGGGGCGTGGGCACAGATACGCAGTATTTT	CASSLWTGGVGTDTQYF
NA	TRBJ2-7	NA	TRBV7-8	TGTGCCAGCAGCTTAGACCGCCTAGAGCAGTACTTC	CASSLDRLEQYF
TRBD2	TRBJ2-3	NA	TRBV5-1	TGCGCCAGCAGCTTGGGCGCGGGAGGGAGTTCAGATACGCAGTATTTT	CASSLGAGGSSDTQYF
NA	TRBJ2-1	NA	TRBV27	TGTGCCAGCACCCCAACAGTAGTTGCCAATGAGCAGTTCTTC	CASTPTVVANEQFF
NA	TRBJ2-1	few	TRBV29-1	TGCAGCGTTGGGGGTTGGTTCTTC	CSVGGWFF
TRBD2	TRBJ2-3	NA	TRBV11-2	TGTGCCAGCAGCTTAACTAGCGGGAACACAGATACGCAGTATTTT	CASSLTSGNTDTQYF
TRBD1	TRBJ2-7	NA	TRBV7-8	TGTGCCAGCAGCTCCTACACCGGGACAGGGGGCAAAGAGCAGTACTTC	CASSSYTGTGGKEQYF
TRBD1	TRBJ1-3	once	TRBV6-6	TGTGCCAGCAGTTGGGACAGCTCTGGAAACACCATATATTTT	CASSWDSSGNTIYF
TRBD2	TRBJ2-7	NA	TRBV15	TGTGCCACCAGCCGAGGACTAGCGGGAACTCATCCCTACGAGCAGTACTTC	CATSRGLAGTHPYEQYF
NA	TRBJ2-1	NA	TRBV10-1	TGCGCCAGCAGTCCCTTCCTTAACAATGAGCAGTTCTTC	CASSPFLNNEQFF
NA	TRBJ1-2	NA	TRBV27	TGTGCCAGCAGACCAACCGGGGGCGATGGCTACACCTTC	CASRPTGGDGYTF
NA	TRBJ2-5	NA	TRBV5-6	TGTGCCAGCAGCTTGGGGGTAGCTTTCTACCAAGAGACCCAGTACTTC	CASSLGVAFYQETQYF